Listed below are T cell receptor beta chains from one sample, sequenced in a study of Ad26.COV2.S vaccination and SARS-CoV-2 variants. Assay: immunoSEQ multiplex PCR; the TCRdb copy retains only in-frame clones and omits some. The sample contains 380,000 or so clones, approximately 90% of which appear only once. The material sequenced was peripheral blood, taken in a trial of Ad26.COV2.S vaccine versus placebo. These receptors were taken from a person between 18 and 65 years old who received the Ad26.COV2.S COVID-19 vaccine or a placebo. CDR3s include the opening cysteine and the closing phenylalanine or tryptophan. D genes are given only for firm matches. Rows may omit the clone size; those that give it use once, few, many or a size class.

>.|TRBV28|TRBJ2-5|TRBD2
TGTGCCAGCAGTTTACAGAGATGGGGGAGCGGGAGGGCCCAAGAGACCCAGTACTTC
CASSLQRWGSGRAQETQYF
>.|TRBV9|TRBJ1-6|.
TGTGCCAGCAGCGCTCAGGGGAGCTCCTATAATTCACCCCTCCACTTT
CASSAQGSSYNSPLHF
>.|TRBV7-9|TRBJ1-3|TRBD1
TGTGCCAGCAGCCCAGGGACAGGGATTGGAAACACCATATATTTT
CASSPGTGIGNTIYF
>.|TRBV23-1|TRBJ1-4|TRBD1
TGCGCCAGCAGTCAATCCCGACAGGGATGGCTTTATCAAAAACTGTTTTTT
CASSQSRQGWLYQKLFF
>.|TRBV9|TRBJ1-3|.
TGTGCCAGCAGCCCCTTTCTTGGCGGACACCGCTCTGGAAACACCATATATTTT
CASSPFLGGHRSGNTIYF
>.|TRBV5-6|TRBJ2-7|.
TGTGCCAGCAGCACTCCGCTCGAGCAGTACTTC
CASSTPLEQYF
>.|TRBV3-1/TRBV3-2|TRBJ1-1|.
TGTGCCAGCAGCCCCCGGACCCTCGGGACTGAAGCTTTCTTT
CASSPRTLGTEAFF
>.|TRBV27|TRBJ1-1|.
TGTGCCTACCGGGGCACTGAAGCTTTCTTT
CAYRGTEAFF
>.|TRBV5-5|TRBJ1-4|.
TGTGCCAGCAGCAGAGACAACAGGGAAACTAATGAAAAACTGTTTTTT
CASSRDNRETNEKLFF
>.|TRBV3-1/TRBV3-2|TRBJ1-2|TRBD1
TGTGCCAGCAGCCATATGGGGCAGGGGGAAAATGGCTACACCTTC
CASSHMGQGENGYTF
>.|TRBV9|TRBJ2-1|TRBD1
TGTGCCAGCAGCCCCACAGGACAGGGCCGATTCTTC
CASSPTGQGRFF
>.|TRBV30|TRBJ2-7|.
TGTGCCTGGAGTGGTGAGGGGGAGCAGTACTTC
CAWSGEGEQYF
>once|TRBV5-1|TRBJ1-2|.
TGCGCCAGCAGCTTGGAGGGGGGGGCTGCTGGCTACACCTTC
CASSLEGGAAGYTF
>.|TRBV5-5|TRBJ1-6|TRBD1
TGTGCCAGCAGCGGCGCGGACAGGGGAGATAGACCCCTCCACTTT
CASSGADRGDRPLHF
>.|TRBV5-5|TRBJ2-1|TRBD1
TGTGCCAGCAGCTTAGCAGGGGGTAGTAGGCATGAGCAGTTCTTC
CASSLAGGSRHEQFF
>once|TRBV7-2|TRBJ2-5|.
TGTGCCAGCAGTTGGTTCCGGTACCAAGAGACCCAGTACTTC
CASSWFRYQETQYF
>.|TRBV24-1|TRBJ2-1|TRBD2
TGTGCCACCAGTGACAATAGCGGGGGGAGCTCCTACAATGAGCAGTTCTTC
CATSDNSGGSSYNEQFF
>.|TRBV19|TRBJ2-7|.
TGTGCCACCCAAAATCGGGAGCGGGAGCAGTACTTC
CATQNREREQYF
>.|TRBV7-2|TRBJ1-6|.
TGTGCCAGCAGCTCGGGACCGATAAGCTCCTATAATTCACCCCTCCACTTT
CASSSGPISSYNSPLHF
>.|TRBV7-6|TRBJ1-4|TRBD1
TGTGCCAGCAGCTTAGCTGGGACAGGGATACTGTTTTTT
CASSLAGTGILFF
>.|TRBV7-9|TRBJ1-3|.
TGTGCCAGCACCGCGGGGCGAACCTCTGGAAACACCATATATTTT
CASTAGRTSGNTIYF
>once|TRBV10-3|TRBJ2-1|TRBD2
TGTGCCATCAGTGAGTCCCCGCCGGTACTAACTAGCGGGAGTGAGTGGAATGAGCAGTTCTTC
CAISESPPVLTSGSEWNEQFF
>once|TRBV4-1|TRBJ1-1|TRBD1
TGCGCCAGCAGCCATCCCCAGGGACAGAAGAACACTGAAGCTTTCTTT
CASSHPQGQKNTEAFF
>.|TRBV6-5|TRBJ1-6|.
TGTGCCAGCAGTCGGAGCTCCTATAATTCACCCCTCCACTTT
CASSRSSYNSPLHF
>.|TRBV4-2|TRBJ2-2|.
TGTGCCAGCAGCCAAGATGTAGGACAACTCACCGGGGAGCTGTTTTTT
CASSQDVGQLTGELFF
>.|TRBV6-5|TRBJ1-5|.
TGTGCCAGCAGCGCCCTCGGGGGGCAGCCCCAGCATTTT
CASSALGGQPQHF
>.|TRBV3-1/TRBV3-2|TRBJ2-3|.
TGTGCCAGCAGCCAAGAAAGGGGTTCCCCTAGCACAGATACGCAGTATTTT
CASSQERGSPSTDTQYF
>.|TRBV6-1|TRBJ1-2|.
TGTGCCAGCAGTGAAGGGCAGGAGCCTAACTATGGCTACACCTTC
CASSEGQEPNYGYTF
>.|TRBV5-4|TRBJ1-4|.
TGTGCCAGCAGTTTCGGACTGGGAGAAAAACTGTTTTTT
CASSFGLGEKLFF
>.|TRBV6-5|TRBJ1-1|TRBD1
TGTGCCAGCAGTTATGTTCAGGGGGAGGGGACTGAAGCTTTCTTT
CASSYVQGEGTEAFF
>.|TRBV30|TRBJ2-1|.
TGTGCCTGGAGCCGAGGAGGGAATGAGCAGTTCTTC
CAWSRGGNEQFF
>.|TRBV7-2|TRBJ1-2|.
TGTGCCAGCAGCTTAGGTGGGGGAATTGGCTACACCTTC
CASSLGGGIGYTF
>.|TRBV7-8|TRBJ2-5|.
TGTGCCAGCAGCTTAGAGGCCGGCCAAGAGACCCAGTACTTC
CASSLEAGQETQYF
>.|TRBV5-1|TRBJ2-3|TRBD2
TGCGCCAGCAGCTTGAGTAGCGGGGGCACAGATACGCAGTATTTT
CASSLSSGGTDTQYF
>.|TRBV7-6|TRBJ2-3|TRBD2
TGTGCCAGCAGCCAAGGAGCGGGGGGGCAATTAGATACGCAGTATTTT
CASSQGAGGQLDTQYF
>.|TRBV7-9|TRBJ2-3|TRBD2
TGTGCCAGCAGCTTAGGTCTGGGCGGGAGGAACGCAGATACGCAGTATTTT
CASSLGLGGRNADTQYF
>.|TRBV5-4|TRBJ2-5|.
TGTGCCAGCAGCACGACAGTGGAAGAGACCCAGTACTTC
CASSTTVEETQYF
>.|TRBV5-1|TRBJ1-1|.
TGCGCCAGCAGCAAGGAGAACACTGAAGCTTTCTTT
CASSKENTEAFF
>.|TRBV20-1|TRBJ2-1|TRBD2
TGCAGTGCTAGTAATCCTGCTAGCGGGAGTGGATACAATGAGCAGTTCTTC
CSASNPASGSGYNEQFF
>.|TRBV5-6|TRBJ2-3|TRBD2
TGTGCCAGCACCGCCGCCAAGCGGGAGTCATCTAGCACAGATACGCAGTATTTT
CASTAAKRESSSTDTQYF
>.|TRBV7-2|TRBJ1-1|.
TGTGCCAGCAGCGGGACTCCAAACACTGAAGCTTTCTTT
CASSGTPNTEAFF
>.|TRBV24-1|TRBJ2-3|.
TGTGCCACCAGTGATTTAGGGGGAGGCCTAGAAGCTAGCACAGATACGCAGTATTTT
CATSDLGGGLEASTDTQYF
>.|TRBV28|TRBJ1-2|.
TGTGCCAGCAAGGAGCTTGTCTATGGCTACACCTTC
CASKELVYGYTF
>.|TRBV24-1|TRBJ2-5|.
TGTGCCACCAGTGACCCTTCCGGGGAGACCCAGTACTTC
CATSDPSGETQYF
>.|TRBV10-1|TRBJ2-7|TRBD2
TGCGCCAGCAGTGACCCGGGACTACCCTACGAGCAGTACTTC
CASSDPGLPYEQYF
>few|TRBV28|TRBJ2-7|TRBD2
TGTGCCAGCTGCGAACTAGCGGGAGGTTACGAGCAGTACTTC
CASCELAGGYEQYF
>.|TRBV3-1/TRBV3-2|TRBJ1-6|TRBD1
TGTGCCAGCAGCCACGGACAGGGTGCCTCACCCCTCCACTTT
CASSHGQGASPLHF
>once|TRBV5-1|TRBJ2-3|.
TGCGCCAGCAGCTTCTCACTAAGCACAGATACGCAGTATTTT
CASSFSLSTDTQYF
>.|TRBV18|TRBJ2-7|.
TGTGCCAGCTCACCACTGACCACCCGGTGGGAGCAGTACTTC
CASSPLTTRWEQYF
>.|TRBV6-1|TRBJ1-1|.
TGTGCCAGCAGTGAAGGGACATCCACCGACACTGAAGCTTTCTTT
CASSEGTSTDTEAFF
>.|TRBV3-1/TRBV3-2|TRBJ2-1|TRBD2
TGTGCCAGCAGGCCCCTGGCGGGAGGGTCGAGCTCCTACAATGAGCAGTTCTTC
CASRPLAGGSSSYNEQFF
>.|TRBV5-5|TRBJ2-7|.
TGTGCCAGCAGCTTCTGGGACGGAGAAGAGCAGTACTTC
CASSFWDGEEQYF
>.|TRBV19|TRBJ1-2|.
TGTGCCAGTAGCCCCCCGGGGCGGATCTATGGCTACACCTTC
CASSPPGRIYGYTF
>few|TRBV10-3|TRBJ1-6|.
TGTGCCATCAGGGGACATGGTAATTCACCCCTCCACTTT
CAIRGHGNSPLHF